Below are 32 T cell receptor beta chains sequenced from a single sample in a study of blood T cell repertoires in COVID-19. Clones were read by immunoSEQ multiplex PCR, and TCRdb kept only the in-frame ones, dropping some. Here the sample spans 130,000 or so clones, about four fifths being singletons. The sample was PBMCs or T cells enriched from blood (not recorded which). Receptors originate from a woman between 50 and 59 years old with acute COVID-19.

This rearrangement joins TRBV28 to TRBJ1-6, with D possibly being TRBD1 (6 bases). Germline V lookup: CDR1 MDHEN, CDR2 SYDVKM. The CDR3 extends over 15 amino acids. The germline V and J ends were trimmed by 2 bases and 7 bases, with 12 bases remaining between them. The CDR3 is CASSLIQGFNSPLHF. The CDR3 DNA is TGTGCCAGCAGTTTAATTCAGGGGTTCAATTCACCCCTCCACTTT.

The table lists this clone with a count of one. The rearrangement uses TRBV2 and TRBJ2-3, with 10 positions matching TRBD2. V trimming: 6 bases; J trimming: 1 base; junction bases outside the gene matches: 7. Germline CDR1 and CDR2: SNHLY and FYNNEI. The CDR3 contains 16 residues. CDR3 region: CASSRSGTSGTDTQYF. CDR3 in DNA: TGTGCCAGCAGCCGCTCTGGGACTAGCGGCACAGATACGCAGTATTTT.

The CDR3 DNA reads as TGTGCCAGCAGCTTGGGGACAGTGGGGAAACTGTTTTTT. Amino acid sequence: CASSLGTVGKLFF. This chain links TRBV5-6 with TRBJ1-4, with D possibly TRBD1 on 6 matching bases. Per germline, CDR1 SGHDT and CDR2 YYEEEE. The CDR3 has 13 amino acids. V shed 0 bases and J shed 11 bases, with 11 bases lying between them.

This CDR3 reads CASNRDRGRETQYF. DNA of the CDR3: TGTGCCAGCAACCGGGACAGGGGGCGAGAGACCCAGTACTTC. The chain has TRBV6-5 and TRBJ2-5; 12 bases line up with TRBD1. CDR1 is MNHEY, CDR2 SVGAGI, per germline. The V gene end was trimmed by 7 bases and the J gene end by 4 bases; junction bases not matched to a gene: 4. This CDR3 is 14 amino acids long.

The gene calls are TRBV9 and TRBJ2-7, with 8 bases fitting TRBD2. CDR1 and CDR2 from the germline V gene are SGDLS and YYNGEE. This CDR3 comprises 16 residues. The J segment lost 4 bases and the V segment lost 4 bases, leaving 13 bases of the junction unmatched. The DNA of the CDR3 is TGTGCCAGCAGCCCCGGGAGGGGCGCTTTAAAGTACGAGCAGTACTTC. Amino acid sequence: CASSPGRGALKYEQYF. Complete variable domain (other parts from reference TRBV9 and TRBJ2-7): DSGVTQTPKHLITATGQRVTLRCSPRSGDLSVYWYQQSLDQGLQFLIQYYNGEERAKGNILERFSAQQFPDLHSELNLSSLELGDSALYFCASSPGRGALKYEQYFGPGTRLTVT.

This sequence joins TRBV7-3 and TRBJ2-3; tentatively, D is TRBD2 (6 bases). V lost 5 bases, J lost 1 base, and 13 bases lay in between. Germline assignment: CDR1 SGHTA and CDR2 FQGTGA. The CDR3 length is 15 residues. The CDR3 DNA is TGTGCCAGCAGCCCCAGCGGGCTACGCACAGATACGCAGTATTTT. This codes for CASSPSGLRTDTQYF.

The gene calls are TRBV14 and TRBJ2-1, with 11 bases matching TRBD2. Germline V CDR1 and CDR2: SGHDN, FVKESK. J lost 3 bases, V lost 4 bases, and 2 bases had no gene match. This CDR3 has 15 amino acids. CDR3 in DNA: TGTGCCAGCAGCCGGGGGACTAGCGGCTACAATGAGCAGTTCTTC. Translation: CASSRGTSGYNEQFF.

The CDR3 spells CASSPARGAQGYTF. For the CDR3, the DNA is TGTGCCAGCAGCCCCGCACGGGGGGCGCAAGGCTACACCTTC. The chain couples TRBV11-2 to TRBJ1-2; TRBD1 might be the D (6 bases). CDR3 length equals 14 residues. Germline values: CDR1 SGHAT, CDR2 FQNNGV. The V gene lost 5 bases and the J gene lost 8 bases, with 18 bases spanning the gap.

The chain carries TRBV7-8 and TRBJ1-2; 7 nucleotides line up with TRBD1. Looked up from germline, CDR1 is SGHVS and CDR2 is FQNEAQ. The CDR3 consists of 12 residues. V was clipped by 10 bases and J by 5 bases; unmatched bases: 7. In DNA, the CDR3 is TGTGCCACCCGGACAGGACAATATGGCTACACCTTC. This gives the protein CATRTGQYGYTF.

The genes are TRBV27 and TRBJ2-1, with TRBD2 matching 9 bases. This CDR3 has 15 residues. Germline V CDR1 and CDR2: MNHEY, SMNVEV (reference sequence). Unmatched junction bases numbered 6, after V lost 1 base and J lost 8 bases. The CDR3 protein is CASSLFGGRVDEQFF. The CDR3 region has the DNA TGTGCCAGCAGTTTATTTGGCGGGAGGGTGGATGAGCAGTTCTTC.

This chain joins TRBV2 and TRBJ2-2; D is perhaps TRBD1 (6 bases). The length of the CDR3 is 14 residues. V shed 11 bases and J shed 3 bases, with 16 bases lying between them. Germline CDR1 SNHLY, CDR2 FYNNEI. The CDR3 region is CAGNRDTYTGELFF. DNA for the CDR3: TGTGCCGGAAACCGGGACACGTACACCGGGGAGCTGTTTTTT.

J is TRBJ1-2 and V is TRBV11-2, with TRBD1 identical over 11 bases. This CDR3 is built from 16 residues. V lost 1 base, J lost 5 bases, and 6 bases stayed unmatched. Germline V gene sequence: CDR1 SGHAT, CDR2 FQNNGV. In DNA, the CDR3 is TGTGCCAGCAGCTTAGGTCCCGGGACAGGGGGGTATGGCTACACCTTC. This gives the protein CASSLGPGTGGYGYTF.

This chain uses TRBV5-6 with TRBJ2-3; TRBD1 is a possible D gene (6 bases). The CDR3 is 15 residues long. Trimming pared 4 bases from V and 2 bases from J, leaving 14 bases between. CDR1 and CDR2 from the germline V gene are SGHDT and YYEEEE. The CDR3 DNA is TGTGCCAGCAGCAGCTCTGACAGGCCCACAGATACGCAGTATTTT. The encoded protein is CASSSSDRPTDTQYF.

This clone was counted a few times. The CDR3 region has the DNA TGTGCCTGGAACGGGGGAATGGGAGAGCAGTACTTC. It codes for CAWNGGMGEQYF. The J gene is TRBJ2-7, the V gene TRBV30; D is perhaps TRBD2 (6 bases). The CDR3 covers 12 residues. Between the trimmed V and J ends, which lost 4 bases and 7 bases, there was a span of 14 bases. Germline CDR1 is GTSNPN and CDR2 is SVGIG (reference sequence).

The count of this clone is one. The V call is TRBV14, the J call TRBJ2-3; 9 bases are a match to TRBD1. V was clipped by 4 bases and J by 1 base; unmatched bases: 0. From germline, CDR1 is SGHDN and CDR2 FVKESK. This CDR3 is 14 amino acids long. The CDR3 loop reads CASSRTGGTDTQYF. The CDR3 DNA follows: TGTGCCAGCAGCCGGACAGGGGGCACAGATACGCAGTATTTT.

J is TRBJ2-1 and V is TRBV18; 11 bases are shared with TRBD2. The V and J ends lost 3 bases and 4 bases, in that order; junction bases with no gene match: 8. This CDR3 contains 17 residues. Germline loops: CDR1 KGHSH, CDR2 LQKENI. The CDR3 coding sequence is TGTGCCAGCTCACCGACAATGGGACTAGCGGAGTACAATGAGCAGTTCTTC. Translation: CASSPTMGLAEYNEQFF. The full variable domain, its missing parts supplied by reference TRBV18 and TRBJ2-1, is NAGVMQNPRHLVRRRGQEARLRCSPMKGHSHVYWYRQLPEEGLKFMVYLQKENIIDESGMPKERFSAEFPKEGPSILRIQQVVRGDSAAYFCASSPTMGLAEYNEQFFGPGTRLTVL.

This chain uses TRBV3-1 (or the pseudogene TRBV3-2) with TRBJ2-7; a possible D gene is TRBD2 (7 bases). Per the germline V gene, CDR1 is LGHDT and CDR2 is YNNKEL (reference sequence). V was cut by 5 bases and J by 4 bases, with 18 bases left in between. The CDR3 spans 15 residues. This CDR3 is CASSWEGRGGYEQYF. The CDR3 DNA reads as TGTGCCAGCAGCTGGGAGGGCAGGGGAGGTTACGAGCAGTACTTC.

V usage is TRBV7-3 and J usage is TRBJ2-1; 9 bases line up with TRBD2. CDR3 length: 17 residues. Germline V gene data show CDR1 as SGHTA and CDR2 as FQGTGA. V lost 5 bases and J lost 6; bases outside the gene matches: 14. CDR3 in amino acids: CASSPNPGLAGSNEQFF. Written as DNA, the CDR3 is TGTGCCAGCAGCCCCAACCCCGGGCTAGCGGGGAGCAATGAGCAGTTCTTC.

The rearrangement uses TRBV19 and TRBJ2-7; tentatively, D is TRBD1 (6 bases). CDR3 size: 13 residues. Looked up from germline, CDR1 is LNHDA and CDR2 is SQIVND (reference sequence). V shed 7 bases and J shed 1 base, with 11 bases lying between them. The CDR3 here is CASTPRGSYEQYF. The CDR3 DNA sequence: TGTGCCAGTACCCCGAGGGGGTCCTACGAGCAGTACTTC.

This clone was counted once. The same CDR3 also results from other DNA sequences found in this sample. V gene TRBV7-9 combines with J gene TRBJ1-1, with no clear D. The germline V gene encodes CDR1 SEHNR and CDR2 FQNEAQ (reference sequence). The V and J ends lost 2 bases and 2 bases respectively, with 6 bases between them. The CDR3 spans 13 residues. The CDR3 DNA reads as TGTGCCAGCAGCTTAACAGTTAACACTGAAGCTTTCTTT. Protein product: CASSLTVNTEAFF.

The genes are TRBV29-1 and TRBJ1-3; unclear D gene. V was clipped by 4 bases and J by 1 base, with 8 bases between them. CDR1 is SQVTM, CDR2 ANQGSEA, per germline. This CDR3 spans 13 amino acids. The CDR3 nucleotides are TGCAGCGTTGGCTGGAGTTCTGGAAACACCATATATTTT. The encoded protein is CSVGWSSGNTIYF.

The chain employs TRBV7-2 and TRBJ2-1; no clear D gene. This CDR3 spans 12 amino acids. V gave up 4 bases and J gave up 11 bases, with 12 bases separating them. Germline values: CDR1 SGHTA, CDR2 FQGNSA. The DNA of the CDR3 is TGTGCCAGCAGCTCTGATACTAATCAGCAGTTCTTC. Translating gives CASSSDTNQQFF. Full variable domain (remainder filled in from reference TRBV7-2 and TRBJ2-1): GAGVSQSPSNKVTEKGKDVELRCDPISGHTALYWYRQSLGQGLEFLIYFQGNSAPDKSGLPSDRFSAERTGGSVSTLTIQRTQQEDSAVYLCASSSDTNQQFFGPGTRLTVL.

The chain uses TRBV2 and TRBJ1-6; D is possibly TRBD1 (6 bases). Germline lookup yields CDR1 SNHLY and CDR2 FYNNEI. This CDR3 is built from 14 residues. Trimming left V 4 bases short and J 9 bases short, with 13 bases between. Here the CDR3 DNA reads TGTGCCAGCAGTGGTGAGACAGGCTCTTCACCCCTCCACTTT. Translated: CASSGETGSSPLHF.

This clone occurred a few times. The chain employs TRBV5-1 and TRBJ2-3; a possible D gene is TRBD1 (5 bases). CDR3 size: 13 residues. Trimming removed 7 bases from V and 0 bases from J, with 9 bases in between. CDR1 is SGHRS and CDR2 is YFSETQ in the germline V gene. This CDR3 reads CASWGVSTDTQYF. Here the CDR3 DNA reads TGCGCCAGCTGGGGCGTGAGCACAGATACGCAGTATTTT. The full variable domain, with the rest looked up from reference TRBV5-1 and TRBJ2-3, is KAGVTQTPRYLIKTRGQQVTLSCSPISGHRSVSWYQQTPGQGLQFLFEYFSETQRNKGNFPGRFSGRQFSNSRSEMNVSTLELGDSALYLCASWGVSTDTQYFGPGTRLTVL.

The V and J genes are TRBV14 and TRBJ1-1; the match to TRBD1 covers 11 bases. There are 15 residues in the CDR3. Germline loops: CDR1 SGHDN, CDR2 FVKESK. The trim removed 3 bases at V and 3 bases at J, leaving 3 bases unmatched. CDR3 sequence reads: CASSHGQGAYTEAFF. The CDR3, as DNA: TGTGCCAGCAGCCACGGACAGGGGGCTTACACTGAAGCTTTCTTT.

The chain links TRBV5-8 to TRBJ1-5; D possibly corresponds to TRBD1 (6 bases). Trimming stripped 4 bases from V and 3 bases from J, with 11 bases between. From germline, CDR1 is SGHTS and CDR2 YDEGEE. The CDR3 totals 14 residues. CDR3 loop: CASSATGINQPQHF. The CDR3 bases are TGTGCCAGCAGCGCAACAGGGATCAATCAGCCCCAGCATTTT.

This clone was detected a few times. The chain recombines TRBV27 with TRBJ1-1, with D possibly matching TRBD1 (5 bases). The ends were cut back, 0 bases at V and 5 bases at J, with 16 bases in the middle. Germline V gene data show CDR1 as MNHEY and CDR2 as SMNVEV (reference sequence). There are 16 residues in the CDR3. CDR3 coding DNA: TGTGCCAGCAGTTTATCCCGGACACTTCGGGAGACTGAAGCTTTCTTT. Its protein is CASSLSRTLRETEAFF.

The chain's CDR3 is CASSPRQGAETQYF. CDR3 nucleotides: TGTGCCAGCAGCCCTCGACAGGGCGCAGAGACCCAGTACTTC. This sequence joins TRBV7-2 and TRBJ2-5; 7 bases map to TRBD1. The CDR3 is made up of 14 amino acids. The germline V gene has CDR1 SGHTA and CDR2 FQGNSA. Losses at the gene ends were 5 bases for V and 4 bases for J; bases not matched to a gene: 7.

The chain links TRBV6-1 to TRBJ1-5; tentatively, D is TRBD1 (5 bases). The germline V gene has CDR1 MNHNS and CDR2 SASEGT. The CDR3 sequence is 15 residues long. V lost 1 base, J lost 2 bases, and 9 bases lay in between. For the CDR3, the DNA is TGTGCCAGCAGTGAAGACACAGGTGGCAATCAGCCCCAGCATTTT. This encodes CASSEDTGGNQPQHF.

The chain carries TRBV27 and TRBJ1-2; no reliable D call. The CDR3 consists of 15 residues. Germline V CDR1 and CDR2: MNHEY, SMNVEV (reference sequence). V was trimmed by 4 bases and J by 8 bases, leaving 20 bases between them. The CDR3 DNA reads as TGTGCCAGCAGTTCCGCCCCAGGAGGGATTGGAGGCTACACCTTC. Residues: CASSSAPGGIGGYTF.

V gene TRBV3-1 (or the pseudogene TRBV3-2) combines with J gene TRBJ2-2, with a tentative D call TRBD2 (5 bases). The germline V gene has CDR1 LGHDT and CDR2 YNNKEL (reference sequence). There are 14 residues in the CDR3. V gave up 4 bases and J gave up 2 bases, with 8 bases separating them. The CDR3 nucleotides read TGTGCCAGCAGCCGGGCTAGCAACACCGGGGAGCTGTTTTTT. This sequence encodes CASSRASNTGELFF.

The chain couples TRBV30 to TRBJ1-3; the match to TRBD1 covers 8 bases. Trimming took 1 base from V and 5 from J; bases not matched to a gene: 4. Germline loops: CDR1 GTSNPN, CDR2 SVGIG (reference sequence). This CDR3 spans 14 amino acids. CDR3 sequence reads: CAWSGRQGRNTIYF. CDR3 nucleotide sequence: TGTGCCTGGAGTGGCCGACAGGGGCGAAACACCATATATTTT.